This is a list of T cell receptor beta chains from one sample in a study of tumor-infiltrating lymphocytes in primary liver carcinoma. Via MiXCR, TCRdb re-called the multiplex PCR reads, giving one row per CDR3 protein. The sample carries 120,000 or so distinct CDR3 sequences, around two thirds recorded once. Sequenced input: liver tumor tissue from sampling region 1. All receptors come from an older woman with primary liver carcinoma and hepatitis B virus infection. CDR3s leave out the opening cysteine and the closing phenylalanine or tryptophan. Each record gives: V gene, CDR3 protein.

>TRBV28
ASCFSYWGAHTEAF
>TRBV7-8
ASSLPGQGAYKQY
>TRBV12-3/TRBV12-4
ASSLGHTYEAF
>TRBV5-4
ASSSPGTGVSNEQF
>TRBV30
AWSLSGLHNEQF
>TRBV6-1
ASSAGLANSYEQY
>TRBV5-4
ASSQPIGGGYGYT
>TRBV6-6
AGCRSRGPYMNTEAF
>TRBV13
ASSFRDSNKNIQY
>TRBV5-1
ASSFSSGTYNEQF
>TRBV11-2
ASSLVTGLTDTQY
>TRBV11-3
ASSYRTGLSYEQY
>TRBV29-1
SVAPGGGNTIY
>TRBV5-4
TSSVLALGEQF
>TRBV6-5
ATSSLNNQPQH
>TRBV11-2
ASSLHGTSGRGIGLDEQF